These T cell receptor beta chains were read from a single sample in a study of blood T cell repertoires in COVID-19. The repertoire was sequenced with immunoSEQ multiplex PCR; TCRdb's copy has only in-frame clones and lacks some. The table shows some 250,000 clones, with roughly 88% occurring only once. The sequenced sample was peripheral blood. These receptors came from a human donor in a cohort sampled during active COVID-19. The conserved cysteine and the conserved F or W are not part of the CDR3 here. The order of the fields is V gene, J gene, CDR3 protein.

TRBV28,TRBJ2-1,ASRGLAGGPTDEQF
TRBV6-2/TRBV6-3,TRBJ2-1,ASSYSGTSAYNEQF
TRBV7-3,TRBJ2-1,ASSLMGGAGTRNEQF
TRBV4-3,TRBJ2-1,ASSQEAGSGNYNEQF
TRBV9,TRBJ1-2,ASSGLDYT
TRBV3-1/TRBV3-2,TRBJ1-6,ASSTQQGAGSPLH
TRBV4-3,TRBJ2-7,ASSHRDKTYEQY
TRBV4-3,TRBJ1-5,ASSQDLGATISNQPQH
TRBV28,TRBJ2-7,ASSLTPRGVEQY
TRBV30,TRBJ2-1,AWSVTTSEQF
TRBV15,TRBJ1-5,ATSIEGNQPQH
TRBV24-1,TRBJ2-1,ATSDSPSRPRNEQF
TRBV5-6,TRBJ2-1,ASSWRLAVYSYNEQF
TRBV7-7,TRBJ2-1,ASSLSPSGVNEQF
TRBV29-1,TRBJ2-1,SVGPGLSSYNEQF
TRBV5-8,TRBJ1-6,ASSRGQNNSPLH
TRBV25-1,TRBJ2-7,ASSERPGQGYEQY
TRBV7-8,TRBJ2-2,ATHLAGGLTGELF
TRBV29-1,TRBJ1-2,SVESGRGGYT
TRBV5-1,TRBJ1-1,ASSARQGMNTEAF
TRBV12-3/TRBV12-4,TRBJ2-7,ASSGSSYEQY
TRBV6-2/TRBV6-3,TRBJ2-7,ASSPIGTSGGGGYEQY
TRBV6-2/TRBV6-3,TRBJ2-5,ASSLLGGETQY
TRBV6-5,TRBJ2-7,ASSRIGAGEQY
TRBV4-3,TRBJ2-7,ASSQELNPGGEQY
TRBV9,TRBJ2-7,ASSPLGPPSYEQY
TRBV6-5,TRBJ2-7,ASSYSQGQGGYEQY
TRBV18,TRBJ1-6,ASSPAGTGTSYNSPLH
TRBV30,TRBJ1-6,ASQGGGDSPLH
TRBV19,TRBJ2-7,ASSNAPQGGSEQY
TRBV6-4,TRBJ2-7,ASARTGHGDEQY
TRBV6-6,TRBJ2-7,ASRDRGALYEQY
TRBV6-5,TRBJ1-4,ASSYSGQGNEKLF
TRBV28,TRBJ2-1,ASSRGSSYNEQF
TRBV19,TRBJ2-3,ASGRLAGDTDTQY
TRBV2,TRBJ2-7,ASSMGQGVYEQY
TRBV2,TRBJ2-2,ASSDRKGRRGTGELF
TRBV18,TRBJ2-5,ASSPASVTQY
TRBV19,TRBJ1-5,ASSDRVDQPQH
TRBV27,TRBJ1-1,ASSFAPATEAF
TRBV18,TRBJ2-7,ASSRGQGGVDEQY
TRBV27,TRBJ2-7,ASSFLAGDYEQY
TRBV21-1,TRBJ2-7,ASSKDTGPDYEQY
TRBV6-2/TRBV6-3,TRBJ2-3,ASSYDRASGGYTQY
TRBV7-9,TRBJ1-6,ASSYGQAGSPLH
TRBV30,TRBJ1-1,AWSPTGDRAHMNTEAF